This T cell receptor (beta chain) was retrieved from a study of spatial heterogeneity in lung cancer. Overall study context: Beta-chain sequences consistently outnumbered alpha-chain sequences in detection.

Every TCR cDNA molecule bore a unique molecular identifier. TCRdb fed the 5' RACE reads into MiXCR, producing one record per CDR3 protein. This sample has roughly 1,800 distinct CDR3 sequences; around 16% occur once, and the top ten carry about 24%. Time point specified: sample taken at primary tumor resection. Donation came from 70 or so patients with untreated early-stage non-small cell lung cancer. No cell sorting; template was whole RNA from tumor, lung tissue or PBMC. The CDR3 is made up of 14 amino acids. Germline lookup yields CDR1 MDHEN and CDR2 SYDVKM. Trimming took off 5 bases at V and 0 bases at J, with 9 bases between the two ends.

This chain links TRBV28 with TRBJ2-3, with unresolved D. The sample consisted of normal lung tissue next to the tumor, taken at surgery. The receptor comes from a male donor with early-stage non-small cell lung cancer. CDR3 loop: CASSREVSTDTQYF. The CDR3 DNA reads TGTGCCAGCAGTCGTGAGGTTAGCACAGATACGCAGTATTTT.